This T cell receptor (beta chain) was captured in a study of blood T cell repertoires in COVID-19. Across the whole study: The analysed material was cDNA or gDNA that came from T cells, B-cell-depleted T cells, or PBMCs.

Germline assignment: CDR1 SGHTA and CDR2 FQGNSA. This CDR3 has 13 amino acids. V lost 6 bases and J lost 4, with 11 bases in between. In the original workflow: By means of reference gene primer amplification, nucleated cell counts were estimated. Some clones are missing from TCRdb's copy, which holds only in-frame ones; the method was immunoSEQ multiplex PCR. The D gene and trimming were derived from the DNA, and the V and J assignments and clone size from that table. The data show almost 70,000 clones, approximately 90% seen once. The sequence derives from a woman aged 70-85 years with acute or convalescent COVID-19. The gene calls are TRBV7-2 and TRBJ2-3, with D tentatively TRBD2 (5 bases). The sample consisted of peripheral blood. CDR3 DNA sequence: TGTGCCAGCAGGGGTGGGAGTGCAGATACGCAGTATTTT. Translated: CASRGGSADTQYF.